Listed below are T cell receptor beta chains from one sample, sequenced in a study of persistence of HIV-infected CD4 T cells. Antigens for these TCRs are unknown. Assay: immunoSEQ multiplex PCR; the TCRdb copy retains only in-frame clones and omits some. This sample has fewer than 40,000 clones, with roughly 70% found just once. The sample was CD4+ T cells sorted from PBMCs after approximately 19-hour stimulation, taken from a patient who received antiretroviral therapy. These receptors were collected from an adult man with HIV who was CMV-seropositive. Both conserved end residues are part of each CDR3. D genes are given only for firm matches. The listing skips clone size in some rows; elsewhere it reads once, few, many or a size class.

CDR3 DNA: TGTGCCAGCAGTTACTCGTCCCAGGCGAACACTGAAGCTTTCTTT
CDR3 protein: CASSYSSQANTEAFF
clone size: .
J gene: TRBJ1-1
D gene: .
V gene: TRBV6-5

CDR3 DNA: TGTGCCAGCAGGACCCAGGGGGCCTACGAGCAGTACTTC
CDR3 protein: CASRTQGAYEQYF
clone size: .
J gene: TRBJ2-7
D gene: TRBD1
V gene: TRBV28

CDR3 DNA: TGTGCCAGCAGCCCTGGACCCCAGGCCACTCAGCCCCAGCATTTT
CDR3 protein: CASSPGPQATQPQHF
clone size: few
J gene: TRBJ1-5
D gene: .
V gene: TRBV3-1/TRBV3-2

CDR3 DNA: TGTGCCAGCAGCCAATCGGACAATGAGCAGTTCTTC
CDR3 protein: CASSQSDNEQFF
clone size: once
J gene: TRBJ2-1
D gene: .
V gene: TRBV3-1/TRBV3-2

CDR3 DNA: TGTGCCAGCAGCTCGGGGGACTTTGGGGTGAACACTGAAGCTTTCTTT
CDR3 protein: CASSSGDFGVNTEAFF
clone size: .
J gene: TRBJ1-1
D gene: .
V gene: TRBV5-8

CDR3 DNA: TGTGCCAGCAGTCGACAGCCAAATTCACCCCTCCACTTT
CDR3 protein: CASSRQPNSPLHF
clone size: .
J gene: TRBJ1-6
D gene: .
V gene: TRBV2

CDR3 DNA: TGTGCCAGCAGCTTAACACCTCAGCCCCAGCATTTT
CDR3 protein: CASSLTPQPQHF
clone size: .
J gene: TRBJ1-5
D gene: .
V gene: TRBV7-9

CDR3 DNA: TGTGCCAGCAGTTTTCGGCGGTTCACAGATACGCAGTATTTT
CDR3 protein: CASSFRRFTDTQYF
clone size: few
J gene: TRBJ2-3
D gene: .
V gene: TRBV6-2/TRBV6-3

CDR3 DNA: TGTGCCAGCAGCCGCGATCCCTCCTACGAGCAGTACTTC
CDR3 protein: CASSRDPSYEQYF
clone size: few
J gene: TRBJ2-7
D gene: .
V gene: TRBV9

CDR3 DNA: TGTGCCAGCAGTGAACGGATGATCACCGGCAATCAGCCCCAGCATTTT
CDR3 protein: CASSERMITGNQPQHF
clone size: few
J gene: TRBJ1-5
D gene: .
V gene: TRBV2

CDR3 DNA: TGTGCCAGCAGCCCTACCTACCTGAGCTCCTACAATGAGCAGTTCTTC
CDR3 protein: CASSPTYLSSYNEQFF
clone size: once
J gene: TRBJ2-1
D gene: .
V gene: TRBV27

CDR3 DNA: TGTGCCAGTAGTATAGATAAGCAGAGGACAGCCAGTTTTGGCAATCAGCCCCAGCATTTT
CDR3 protein: CASSIDKQRTASFGNQPQHF
clone size: .
J gene: TRBJ1-5
D gene: .
V gene: TRBV19

CDR3 DNA: TGCAGTGCTAATTCAAGAAGCGCCTACACCTTC
CDR3 protein: CSANSRSAYTF
clone size: .
J gene: TRBJ1-2
D gene: .
V gene: TRBV20-1

CDR3 DNA: TGTGCCAGCAGTCAACCGGGGACTGGGCCCCAGCATTTT
CDR3 protein: CASSQPGTGPQHF
clone size: .
J gene: TRBJ1-5
D gene: .
V gene: TRBV7-9

CDR3 DNA: TGTGCCAGCAGGTTCAGGGAATCCGGGGAGCTGTTTTTT
CDR3 protein: CASRFRESGELFF
clone size: .
J gene: TRBJ2-2
D gene: .
V gene: TRBV12-3/TRBV12-4

CDR3 DNA: TGTGCCAGCAGCTTAGGGACGGCGAACACTGAAGCTTTCTTT
CDR3 protein: CASSLGTANTEAFF
clone size: .
J gene: TRBJ1-1
D gene: .
V gene: TRBV7-8

CDR3 DNA: TGTGCCAGCCGAGCCTCGTCGACAGGGGAGTACTTC
CDR3 protein: CASRASSTGEYF
clone size: .
J gene: TRBJ2-7
D gene: TRBD1
V gene: TRBV6-5

CDR3 DNA: TGTGCCAGCTCAGACCAGGGGGTAACAGATACGCAGTATTTT
CDR3 protein: CASSDQGVTDTQYF
clone size: .
J gene: TRBJ2-3
D gene: TRBD1
V gene: TRBV18

CDR3 DNA: TGTGCCAGCAGCTTAGCCGTCATGAACACTGAAGCTTTCTTT
CDR3 protein: CASSLAVMNTEAFF
clone size: .
J gene: TRBJ1-1
D gene: .
V gene: TRBV7-6

CDR3 DNA: TGTGCCAGCAGCTCGCGGACAGGCACAGATACGCAGTATTTT
CDR3 protein: CASSSRTGTDTQYF
clone size: .
J gene: TRBJ2-3
D gene: .
V gene: TRBV9

CDR3 DNA: TGTGCCAGCAGTTTTATCAGGGACGCCGGGGAGCTGTTTTTT
CDR3 protein: CASSFIRDAGELFF
clone size: .
J gene: TRBJ2-2
D gene: .
V gene: TRBV6-2/TRBV6-3

CDR3 DNA: TGTGCCAGCAGCTACGACTGGTCTGGTAATGAAAAACTGTTTTTT
CDR3 protein: CASSYDWSGNEKLFF
clone size: .
J gene: TRBJ1-4
D gene: .
V gene: TRBV5-4

CDR3 DNA: TGTGCCAGCAGCTTAAAAAGGGCGGGGGGATCCTACAATGAGCAGTTCTTC
CDR3 protein: CASSLKRAGGSYNEQFF
clone size: few
J gene: TRBJ2-1
D gene: TRBD2
V gene: TRBV7-2

CDR3 DNA: TGTGCCAGTAGTATAAAAGTATCCTACGAGCAGTACTTC
CDR3 protein: CASSIKVSYEQYF
clone size: .
J gene: TRBJ2-7
D gene: .
V gene: TRBV19

CDR3 DNA: TGCGCCAGCAGTGAGTATTCCTGGGGGCCGGCGCAGTATTTT
CDR3 protein: CASSEYSWGPAQYF
clone size: .
J gene: TRBJ2-3
D gene: .
V gene: TRBV10-2

CDR3 DNA: TGTGCCAGCAGTTTAGGTGGAGGGATGAACACTGAAGCTTTCTTT
CDR3 protein: CASSLGGGMNTEAFF
clone size: .
J gene: TRBJ1-1
D gene: .
V gene: TRBV27

CDR3 DNA: TGTGCCAGCAGCCAAGAAAGGCAGCTAATATACGAGCAGTACTTC
CDR3 protein: CASSQERQLIYEQYF
clone size: .
J gene: TRBJ2-7
D gene: .
V gene: TRBV4-2

CDR3 DNA: TGTGCCAGCTCCCCTCGGGACCGACTTTCGGGCAATGAGCAGTTCTTC
CDR3 protein: CASSPRDRLSGNEQFF
clone size: .
J gene: TRBJ2-1
D gene: .
V gene: TRBV18

CDR3 DNA: TGTGCCAGCAGCCTTCAAAAGGGGAATGAAAAACTGTTTTTT
CDR3 protein: CASSLQKGNEKLFF
clone size: few
J gene: TRBJ1-4
D gene: .
V gene: TRBV4-2

CDR3 DNA: TGTGCCAGCAGCGTCTCCGGGGGCAGCTCCTACGAGCAGTACTTC
CDR3 protein: CASSVSGGSSYEQYF
clone size: .
J gene: TRBJ2-7
D gene: .
V gene: TRBV9

CDR3 DNA: TGTGCCAGCTGCTCGGGACGGCTTAATTCACCCCTCCACTTT
CDR3 protein: CASCSGRLNSPLHF
clone size: .
J gene: TRBJ1-6
D gene: .
V gene: TRBV9

CDR3 DNA: TGTGCCAGCAGCCCCGGACAGGGCGTGCAGGACACTGAAGCTTTCTTT
CDR3 protein: CASSPGQGVQDTEAFF
clone size: .
J gene: TRBJ1-1
D gene: TRBD1
V gene: TRBV5-5

CDR3 DNA: TGTGCCAGCTCACTTAGGGAGCGAAGTTCACCCCTCCACTTT
CDR3 protein: CASSLRERSSPLHF
clone size: .
J gene: TRBJ1-6
D gene: .
V gene: TRBV18

CDR3 DNA: TGCAGGGTCGGGCCTTCCGATACGCAGTATTTT
CDR3 protein: CRVGPSDTQYF
clone size: .
J gene: TRBJ2-3
D gene: .
V gene: TRBV20-1

CDR3 DNA: TGCGCCAGCAGGGAGGGGAACACTGAAGCTTTCTTT
CDR3 protein: CASREGNTEAFF
clone size: few
J gene: TRBJ1-1
D gene: .
V gene: TRBV10-2

CDR3 DNA: TGTGCCAGCAACCCCTATGGGACAGGGATGAACACTGAAGCTTTCTTT
CDR3 protein: CASNPYGTGMNTEAFF
clone size: .
J gene: TRBJ1-1
D gene: TRBD1
V gene: TRBV27

CDR3 DNA: TGTGCCACCAGTGATTCTGGGGGGACCTACGAGCAGTACTTC
CDR3 protein: CATSDSGGTYEQYF
clone size: .
J gene: TRBJ2-7
D gene: .
V gene: TRBV24-1

CDR3 DNA: TGTGCCTGGACCCACAGGGATCAGCCCCAGCATTTT
CDR3 protein: CAWTHRDQPQHF
clone size: .
J gene: TRBJ1-5
D gene: .
V gene: TRBV30

CDR3 DNA: TGTGCCAGTAACGGACAGGGGGCTAAGGAAAGCAATCAGCCCCAGCATTTT
CDR3 protein: CASNGQGAKESNQPQHF
clone size: .
J gene: TRBJ1-5
D gene: TRBD1
V gene: TRBV19

CDR3 DNA: TGTGCCAGCAGCCTTCGACAGGGTCCGGGGGGGACTGAAGCTTTCTTT
CDR3 protein: CASSLRQGPGGTEAFF
clone size: .
J gene: TRBJ1-1
D gene: TRBD1
V gene: TRBV3-1/TRBV3-2

CDR3 DNA: TGTGCCAGCAGCCAAGATATCGGGGCCAACGTCCTGACTTTC
CDR3 protein: CASSQDIGANVLTF
clone size: few
J gene: TRBJ2-6
D gene: .
V gene: TRBV3-1/TRBV3-2

CDR3 DNA: TGTGCCAGCAGCCCAGTCCCCAGGTCGGGCACTGAAGCTTTCTTT
CDR3 protein: CASSPVPRSGTEAFF
clone size: medium-sized
J gene: TRBJ1-1
D gene: .
V gene: TRBV3-1/TRBV3-2

CDR3 DNA: TGTGCCAGCAGCTCCAGGGGACAGGGGACCGGGGAGCTGTTTTTT
CDR3 protein: CASSSRGQGTGELFF
clone size: .
J gene: TRBJ2-2
D gene: TRBD1
V gene: TRBV7-2

CDR3 DNA: TGTGCCAGCAAGGGGGGCCCCGGCTCTGGAAACACCATATATTTT
CDR3 protein: CASKGGPGSGNTIYF
clone size: medium-sized
J gene: TRBJ1-3
D gene: .
V gene: TRBV2

CDR3 DNA: TGTGCCAGCTCAAGTAACAGGGGGCAGAATCAGCCCCAGCATTTT
CDR3 protein: CASSSNRGQNQPQHF
clone size: .
J gene: TRBJ1-5
D gene: TRBD1
V gene: TRBV18